The 17 T cell receptor beta chains given below trace back to one sample, sequenced in a study of blood T cell repertoires in COVID-19. TCRdb keeps only in-frame clones here, not all; method: immunoSEQ multiplex PCR. The profile shows around 150,000 clones, 88% of them singletons. Source material: peripheral blood. These receptors were obtained from a man between 60 and 70 years old with active or convalescent COVID-19.

About this clone: A read error may produce the germline difference seen at one junction end. The chain has TRBV18 and TRBJ2-7; TRBD2 matches at 8 bases. The germline CDR1 and CDR2 sequences are KGHSH and LQKENI. This CDR3 contains 12 residues. DNA for the CDR3: TGTGCCAGCTCACCAGATACCATCGGGAGGGACTTC. Its protein product is CASSPDTIGRDF.

The V call is TRBV4-1, the J call TRBJ2-5, with D unresolved. Germline V gene data show CDR1 as MGHRA and CDR2 as YSYEKL. Between the trimmed V and J ends, which lost 1 base and 5 bases, there was a span of 8 bases. CDR3 size: 13 residues. CDR3 nucleotide sequence: TGCGCCAGCAGCCAAGCGGTTCCGGAGACCCAGTACTTC. It is translated as CASSQAVPETQYF.

CDR3 loop: CASSLARTGFDWSEKLFF. CDR3 in DNA: TGTGCCAGCAGCTTGGCCCGAACAGGGTTCGACTGGAGTGAAAAACTGTTTTTT. This rearrangement joins TRBV5-8 to TRBJ1-4; D may be TRBD1 (6 bases). The ends were cut back, 0 bases at V and 7 bases at J, with 22 bases in the middle. The CDR3 has 18 residues. CDR1 SGHTS and CDR2 YDEGEE come from the germline V gene.

The rearrangement joins TRBV21-1 to TRBJ1-3; TRBD1 is taken as the D call from the table, unchecked against the DNA. TRBV21-1 is a known pseudogene. The CDR3 loop spans 16 amino acids. The CDR3 coding sequence is TGTGCCAGCAGCACCCCGGATGACAGCTCTGGAAACACCATATATTTT. Translated: CASSTPDDSSGNTIYF.

This chain's CDR3 is CASSEAPNEQFF. The CDR3 DNA reads as TGTGCCAGCAGTGAGGCCCCCAATGAGCAGTTCTTC. The chain carries TRBV2 and TRBJ2-1; D gene uncertain. Trimming left V 3 bases short and J 6 bases short, with 6 bases between. Germline-derived CDR1 and CDR2 are SNHLY and FYNNEI. The CDR3 runs 12 residues.

V gene TRBV24-1 combines with J gene TRBJ2-3; 12 nucleotides align to TRBD2. With 4 bases clipped from V and 4 bases from J, the junction kept 8 bases outside the gene matches. The CDR3 loop spans 17 amino acids. Germline lookup yields CDR1 KGHDR and CDR2 SFDVKD. The CDR3 bases are TGTGCCACCAGTGACCGGGATGGACTAGCGGGACCAGATACGCAGTATTTT. Protein sequence: CATSDRDGLAGPDTQYF.

The rearrangement joins TRBV19 to TRBJ2-2; D not resolved. The germline V and J ends were trimmed by 7 bases and 0 bases, with 9 bases remaining between them. This CDR3 comprises 14 residues. CDR1 and CDR2 from the germline V gene are LNHDA and SQIVND (reference sequence). In DNA form, the CDR3 reads TGTGCCAGTATACAGACGGCGAACACCGGGGAGCTGTTTTTT. It specifies CASIQTANTGELFF. Filled out from reference TRBV19 and TRBJ2-2, the complete variable domain reads DGGITQSPKYLFRKEGQNVTLSCEQNLNHDAMYWYRQDPGQGLRLIYYSQIVNDFQKGDIAEGYSVSREKKESFPLTVTSAQKNPTAFYLCASIQTANTGELFFGEGSRLTVL.

The chain combines TRBV18 with TRBJ1-5; tentative D call: TRBD1 (6 bases). The CDR3 has 14 amino acids. Between the trimmed V and J ends, which lost 1 base and 5 bases, there was a span of 9 bases. Germline loops: CDR1 KGHSH, CDR2 LQKENI. CDR3 DNA: TGTGCCAGCTCACCACAGACAGGTGATCAGCCCCAGCATTTT. This codes for CASSPQTGDQPQHF. Full variable domain (outside the CDR3, taken from reference TRBV18 and TRBJ1-5): NAGVMQNPRHLVRRRGQEARLRCSPMKGHSHVYWYRQLPEEGLKFMVYLQKENIIDESGMPKERFSAEFPKEGPSILRIQQVVRGDSAAYFCASSPQTGDQPQHFGDGTRLSIL.

This rearrangement joins TRBV18 to TRBJ2-3; the D gene is possibly TRBD2 (6 bases). From germline, CDR1 is KGHSH and CDR2 LQKENI. This CDR3 has 19 amino acids. The V end was cut by 3 bases, the J end by 3 bases, with 25 bases between. The CDR3 protein is CASSPTASSGRGGTDTQYF. The CDR3 DNA is TGTGCCAGCTCACCGACCGCCTCCTCCGGGCGTGGAGGGACAGATACGCAGTATTTT.

J is TRBJ1-2 and V is TRBV20-1, with a weak D call TRBD1 (5 bases). Germline values: CDR1 DFQATT, CDR2 SNEGSKA (reference sequence). This CDR3 region has 14 residues. V dropped 3 bases and J dropped 6 bases, with 17 bases sitting between them. DNA for the CDR3: TGCAGTGCTAGTCCTGATGGTGGGGCTGATGGCTACACCTTC. It encodes CSASPDGGADGYTF.

The genes are TRBV5-1 and TRBJ1-2; D is possibly TRBD1 (6 bases). This CDR3 contains 13 residues. Germline CDR1 SGHRS, CDR2 YFSETQ. Trimming took 4 bases from V and 7 from J, leaving 14 bases between them. CDR3 DNA: TGCGCCAGCAGCCCCAACAGGGAACCTGGCTACACCTTC. Its translation: CASSPNREPGYTF.

The chain couples TRBV6-2 or TRBV6-3 to TRBJ2-2; perhaps TRBD1 as D (6 bases). The CDR3 has 14 amino acids. Looked up from germline, CDR1 is MNHEY and CDR2 is SVGEGT. V was pared by 5 bases and J by 9 bases, with 16 bases between. The CDR3, as DNA: TGTGCCAGCAGTGGGATTACAGGGACCCGGGAGCTGTTTTTT. Protein: CASSGITGTRELFF.

A note on this clone: The sample holds other DNA sequences that translate to the same CDR3. The chain has TRBV7-9 and TRBJ2-1; tentatively, D is TRBD2 (5 bases). V gave up 0 bases and J gave up 6 bases, with 6 bases separating them. Germline CDR1 is SEHNR and CDR2 is FQNEAQ (reference sequence). The CDR3 is 13 amino acids. Here the CDR3 DNA reads TGTGCCAGCAGCTTAGCGGGAGCCAATGAGCAGTTCTTC. It translates to CASSLAGANEQFF. The full variable domain, completed using reference TRBV7-9 and TRBJ2-1, is DTGVSQNPRHKITKRGQNVTFRCDPISEHNRLYWYRQTLGQGPEFLTYFQNEAQLEKSRLLSDRFSAERPKGSFSTLEIQRTEQGDSAMYLCASSLAGANEQFFGPGTRLTVL.

The chain carries TRBV6-6 and TRBJ1-5; no firm D call. CDR3 length: 11 amino acids. Germline CDR1 and CDR2: MNHNY and SVGAGI (reference sequence). Trimming shortened V by 8 bases and J by 3 bases, and 5 bases separated the two germline ends. This CDR3 reads CASSSNQPQHF. DNA of the CDR3: TGTGCCAGCTCTTCCAATCAGCCCCAGCATTTT.

The chain uses TRBV30 and TRBJ1-4; TRBD1 might be the D (6 bases). The CDR3 is 14 amino acids. Trimming took off 3 bases at V and 5 bases at J, with 13 bases between the two ends. Germline CDR1 GTSNPN, CDR2 SVGIG (reference sequence). CDR3 residues: CAWSRDTVNEKLFF. CDR3 bases: TGTGCCTGGAGCCGGGACACTGTAAATGAAAAACTGTTTTTT.

V is TRBV6-6 and J is TRBJ2-2; tentatively, D is TRBD2 (5 bases). This CDR3 has 13 amino acids. Germline CDR1 MNHNY, CDR2 SVGAGI (reference sequence). With 6 bases removed from V and 4 bases from J, the gap between germline ends came to 9 bases. DNA of the CDR3: TGTGCCAGCAGCCCACGGGGCACCGGGGAGCTGTTTTTT. Protein: CASSPRGTGELFF.

The chain joins TRBV2 to TRBJ1-5, with 8 bases identical to TRBD1. The CDR3 loop spans 16 amino acids. The germline gives CDR1 SNHLY, CDR2 FYNNEI. J was trimmed by 4 bases and V by 6 bases; bases with no gene match: 11. This CDR3 reads CASRELGQGANQPQHF. In DNA, the CDR3 is TGTGCCAGCAGAGAGTTAGGACAGGGTGCTAATCAGCCCCAGCATTTT.